This note documents a single T cell receptor beta chain sequence. At one end, the junction sequence differs from germline, possibly due to a read error. The data were taken from a study of blood T cells in healthy people across ages. About the research overall: Per two T cells, template switching captured roughly one barcoded beta molecule.

The CDR3 runs 15 residues. Looked up from germline, CDR1 is SGHRS and CDR2 is YFSETQ. Using a J-beta primer mix together with a sample-barcoded 5' primer, a second PCR was run for roughly 7 to 12 cycles. A 12-random-nucleotide template-switch adaptor tagged each cDNA molecule. A single record per CDR3 protein comes from TCRdb applying MiXCR to the 5' RACE reads. The sample comprises about 720,000 distinct CDR3 sequences, over 20% of which are singletons, and about 22% rests with the top ten. The receptor comes from a man between 65 and 85 years old in good health. Sequences were obtained from blood. The genes are TRBV5-1 and TRBJ1-2; D unclear. The CDR3 loop reads CASSLVRSSNYGYPF. The CDR3 DNA is TGCGCCAGCAGCTTGGTCCGGAGTTCTAACTATGGCTACCCCTTC.